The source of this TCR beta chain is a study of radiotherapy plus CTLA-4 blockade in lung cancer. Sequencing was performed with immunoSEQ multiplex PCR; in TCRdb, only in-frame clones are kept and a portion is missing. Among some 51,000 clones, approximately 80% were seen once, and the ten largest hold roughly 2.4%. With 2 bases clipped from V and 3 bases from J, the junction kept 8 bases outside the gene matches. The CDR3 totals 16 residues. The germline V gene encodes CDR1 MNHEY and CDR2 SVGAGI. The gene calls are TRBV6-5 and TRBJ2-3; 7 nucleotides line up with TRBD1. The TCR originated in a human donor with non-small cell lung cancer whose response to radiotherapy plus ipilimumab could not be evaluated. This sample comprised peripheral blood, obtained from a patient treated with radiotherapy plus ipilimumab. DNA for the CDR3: TGTGCCAGCAGTTACCGCCTCCGACAGGGTACAGATACGCAGTATTTT. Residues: CASSYRLRQGTDTQYF.